This TCR beta chain was observed in a study of blood T cell repertoires in COVID-19. Across the whole study: Samples came from the United States, Italy and Spain, spanning acute and convalescent COVID-19. Sources were T cells, B-cell-depleted T cells, or PBMCs; the material itself was cDNA or gDNA.

In the source study's methods: Nucleated cell number was recorded as an estimate derived from reference gene primer amplification. Sequencing used immunoSEQ multiplex PCR; TCRdb keeps in-frame clones, though not all of them. V and J calls and clone size are copied from that table; D and trimming were computed from the DNA. The data hold some 98,000 clones, with about 79% observed a single time. The germline V and J ends were trimmed by 4 bases and 5 bases, with 13 bases remaining between them. There are 14 residues in the CDR3. The germline CDR1 and CDR2 sequences are SGHDT and YYEEEE. V usage is TRBV5-6 and J usage is TRBJ2-1, with a weak D call TRBD2 (6 bases). The sequencing sample was made of peripheral blood. This clonotype was obtained from a man aged 55 to 70 with acute or convalescent COVID-19. The CDR3 reads CASSSWRGNNEQFF. The CDR3 region has the DNA TGTGCCAGCAGCAGCTGGCGGGGCAACAATGAGCAGTTCTTC.